This TCR beta chain was identified during a study of blood T cell repertoires in COVID-19. The wider study: Specimens from acute and convalescent COVID-19 originated in the United States, Italy and Spain. From T cells, B-cell-depleted T cells, or PBMCs came the material, which was cDNA or gDNA.

CDR1 is MDHEN and CDR2 is SYDVKM in the germline V gene. Trimming took 6 bases from V and 5 from J, leaving 16 bases between them. This CDR3 region has 14 residues. Authors' analysis steps: Estimation of nucleated cell counts relied on the amplification of reference gene primers. Profiled with immunoSEQ multiplex PCR; TCRdb holds only in-frame clones, not every one. V, J and clone size are those of that table, while D and trimming were read from the DNA. The sample lists about 360,000 clones, around 87% occurring once. This TCR derives from a human donor in a cohort sampled during active COVID-19. The chain recombines TRBV28 with TRBJ2-5, with D tentatively TRBD2 (5 bases). The specimen was peripheral blood. The CDR3 sequence: CASSRADFRETQYF. As DNA, the CDR3 is TGTGCCAGCAGCCGAGCGGACTTCCGGGAGACCCAGTACTTC. Together with reference TRBV28 and TRBJ2-5, the CDR3 gives the full variable domain: DVKVTQSSRYLVKRTGEKVFLECVQDMDHENMFWYRQDPGLGLRLIYFSYDVKMKEKGDIPEGYSVSREKKERFSLILESASTNQTSMYLCASSRADFRETQYFGPGTRLLVL.